The rows below give T cell receptor beta chains drawn from one sample of a study of CD8+ T cells in alopecia areata. Profiled with immunoSEQ multiplex PCR; TCRdb holds only in-frame clones, not every one. The repertoire consists of about 120,000 clones, with 53% occurring once and the leading ten covering about 0.5%. Sequences were derived from CD4+ T cells sorted from blood, sampled at week 4, from a patient treated with tofacitinib. The receptors shown here come from a human donor with alopecia areata. The CDR3 runs from the conserved cysteine through the conserved F or W. A D gene is named only where the DNA matches it firmly. Where a row states a size, it is once, few, many or the class of an expanded clone; other rows omit it.

j_call d_call v_call clone_size cdr3_nt cdr3_aa
TRBJ2-7 - TRBV6-6 few TGTGCCAGCAGTCATGAGCGAGTATCCTACGAGCAGTACTTC CASSHERVSYEQYF
TRBJ2-7 TRBD2 TRBV15 - TGTGCCACCAGCAGAGGGGCAGGGAGGGCTTCCTACGAGCAGTACTTC CATSRGAGRASYEQYF
TRBJ2-3 TRBD2 TRBV9 - TGTGCCAGCAGCGTAAGCCTTTCGGGCGGGGGACCCACAGATACGCAGTATTTT CASSVSLSGGGPTDTQYF
TRBJ1-2 TRBD1 TRBV6-4 - TGTGCCAGCAGTGACTCGTCAGGGGGAAACTATGGCTACACCTTC CASSDSSGGNYGYTF
TRBJ1-2 - TRBV11-1 - TGTGCCAGCAGTCCCATGGGACCTAACTATGGCTACACCTTC CASSPMGPNYGYTF
TRBJ2-5 TRBD2 TRBV6-5 - TGTGCCAGCAGTTCACTAGCGGGAGGGGGAGAGACCCAGTACTTC CASSSLAGGGETQYF
TRBJ2-5 - TRBV12-5 few TGTGCTAGTGGCGCCGGGGGAGAGACCCAGTACTTC CASGAGGETQYF
TRBJ2-5 - TRBV5-1 few TGCGCCAGCAGCTCGAGGGGTGGCCAAGAGACCCAGTACTTC CASSSRGGQETQYF
TRBJ1-4 TRBD1 TRBV18 few TGTGCCAGCTCACCACCAGGACAGGGGAGAGAAAAACTGTTTTTT CASSPPGQGREKLFF
TRBJ2-3 TRBD2 TRBV6-5 - TGTGCCAGCAGTCGCGGCGGGAGGTCAGATACGCAGTATTTT CASSRGGRSDTQYF
TRBJ1-2 TRBD1 TRBV27 few TGTGCCAGCAGTTTGGGCAGGGGGCATGGCTACACCTTC CASSLGRGHGYTF
TRBJ2-7 - TRBV5-6 - TGTGCCAGCAGCTTGTTTACTCGGGGTTTCTCCTACGAGCAGTACTTC CASSLFTRGFSYEQYF
TRBJ2-7 - TRBV4-1 - TGCGCCAGCAGCCAGATCCCCAAGCCCTACGAGCAGTACTTC CASSQIPKPYEQYF
TRBJ2-6 - TRBV6-5 - TGTGCCACCGCGAGCAGGGGCTCTGGGGCCAACGTCCTGACTTTC CATASRGSGANVLTF
TRBJ2-6 - TRBV6-6 few TGTGCCAGCAGTTACATCAGCTCTGGGGCCAACGTCCTGACTTTC CASSYISSGANVLTF
TRBJ2-4 - TRBV7-9 few TGTGCCAGCAGCTTAGCGCAGGGCGTGCGAGCCAAAAACATTCAGTACTTC CASSLAQGVRAKNIQYF
TRBJ2-7 - TRBV25-1 few TGTGCCAGCAGTAGCAGGGGTCCCTTTTACGAGCAGTACTTC CASSSRGPFYEQYF
TRBJ2-4 TRBD2 TRBV29-1 few TGCAGCGTTTTGCTGCTAGCGGGGTCTCAGGGCAAAAACATTCAGTACTTC CSVLLLAGSQGKNIQYF
TRBJ2-5 TRBD1 TRBV15 - TGTGCCACCAGCAGAACTCGACAGGGTGAGACCCAGTACTTC CATSRTRQGETQYF
TRBJ2-1 - TRBV29-1 once TGCAGCGTTGAAGGGCTTTTCAATGAGCAGTTCTTC CSVEGLFNEQFF
TRBJ2-7 - TRBV30 - TGTGCCTGGAGCCAGGGAATTGGCTACGAGCAGTACTTC CAWSQGIGYEQYF
TRBJ2-3 - TRBV2 - TGTGCCAGCAGTGAAACTTCCCTCGGGGAGGATACGCAGTATTTT CASSETSLGEDTQYF
TRBJ1-4 TRBD1 TRBV5-4 few TGTGCCAGCAGCTTGGGGACAGGGGCTCGAAATGAAAAACTGTTTTTT CASSLGTGARNEKLFF
TRBJ2-2 - TRBV29-1 - TGCAGCGTTGACGACAGGCTCCACACCGGGGAGCTGTTTTTT CSVDDRLHTGELFF
TRBJ1-1 - TRBV5-6 - TGTGCCAGCAGCTTGGGGGCGAGGGGACTGAACACTGAAGCTTTCTTT CASSLGARGLNTEAFF
TRBJ1-2 - TRBV30 few TGTGCCTGGAGTCCGCCGGACTGGAGCCACACCTTC CAWSPPDWSHTF
TRBJ2-4 TRBD1 TRBV29-1 - TGCAGCGTTGAAGATCGGAGGACAGGGGGAAACATTCAGTACTTC CSVEDRRTGGNIQYF
TRBJ2-1 TRBD2 TRBV20-1 - TGCAGTGCTATCCAATGGGACTATCAGTTCTTC CSAIQWDYQFF
TRBJ1-1 TRBD1 TRBV4-1 once TGCGCCAGCAGATGGGGGACAGGCGGTATGAACACTGAAGCTTTCTTT CASRWGTGGMNTEAFF
TRBJ2-2 - TRBV7-9 few TGTGCCAGCAGTCAGGACACGAACACCGGGGAGCTGTTTTTT CASSQDTNTGELFF
TRBJ1-1 TRBD1 TRBV27 - TGTGCCAGCAGGGGAGACAGGGGAAACACTGAAGCTTTCTTT CASRGDRGNTEAFF
TRBJ2-3 - TRBV25-1 few TGTGCCAGCAGTAACAGGGACACAGATACGCAGTATTTT CASSNRDTDTQYF
TRBJ2-7 - TRBV4-1 - TGCGCCAGCAGCCAAGATGGTCTCCTCCCCTACGAGCAGTACTTC CASSQDGLLPYEQYF
TRBJ2-6 TRBD2 TRBV19 many TGTGCCAGCGGGGAGGGGTTCGCCTCTGGGGCCAACGTCCTGACTTTC CASGEGFASGANVLTF
TRBJ1-5 TRBD1 TRBV29-1 few TGCAGCGTTGGACAGGGCGAGAGTCAGCCCCAGCATTTT CSVGQGESQPQHF
TRBJ2-1 - TRBV4-1 - TGCGCCAGCAGCCAAGTATACTACCAGAGGGTGGTCAATGAGCAGTTCTTC CASSQVYYQRVVNEQFF
TRBJ2-2 - TRBV7-9 - TGTGCCAGCACACCGGACAGTACAACCGGGGAGCTGTTTTTT CASTPDSTTGELFF
TRBJ2-3 TRBD2 TRBV10-2 - TGCGCCGGAACCGGGAGCGGGAGGGCCACAGATACGCAGTATTTT CAGTGSGRATDTQYF
TRBJ2-1 TRBD2 TRBV29-1 - TGCAGCTTCCTCCTTACTAGCGGGAGGAATGAGCAGTTCTTC CSFLLTSGRNEQFF
TRBJ1-2 - TRBV4-1 - TGCGCCAGCAGCCAAGAAGCCAGGGGAGAGTATGGCTACACCTTC CASSQEARGEYGYTF
TRBJ2-2 - TRBV4-1 - TGCGCCAGCAGCCAACAGTTAGTGGCAGGAGTCCGGGAGCTGTTTTTT CASSQQLVAGVRELFF
TRBJ2-1 TRBD1 TRBV19 many TGTGCCAGTAGCCGGGGACAGGCCCCTTACAATGAGCAGTTCTTC CASSRGQAPYNEQFF
TRBJ2-3 - TRBV23-1 few TGCGCCAGCAGTCAATCTATGGCGAGGGATACGCAGTATTTT CASSQSMARDTQYF
TRBJ2-7 - TRBV7-8 - TGTGCCAGCAGCTTAGCCCGACAAGGCCAGGGGGAGCAGTACTTC CASSLARQGQGEQYF
TRBJ1-2 - TRBV29-1 - TGCAGCGTTGACAATGGCTACACCTTC CSVDNGYTF
TRBJ2-2 TRBD2 TRBV6-5 - TGTGCCAGCAGGGGACTAGTAGGCACCGGGGAGCTGTTTTTT CASRGLVGTGELFF
TRBJ1-3 - TRBV5-1 - TGCGCCAGCAGCTTAGGGTTACAGGGCCTCTCTGGAAACACCATATATTTT CASSLGLQGLSGNTIYF
TRBJ2-2 - TRBV2 - TGTGCCAGCAGGTCAGGGTACACCGGGGAGCTGTTTTTT CASRSGYTGELFF
TRBJ2-1 - TRBV15 - TGTGCCACCAGCAGGACTGGGAACCCGTTTAGCTCCTACAATGAGCAGTTCTTC CATSRTGNPFSSYNEQFF
TRBJ2-2 - TRBV2 - TGTGCCAGCAAAGGCAGGGTGGGATCCGGGGAGCTGTTTTTT CASKGRVGSGELFF
TRBJ2-7 TRBD1 TRBV6-1 once TGTGCCAGCAGTGTTGACAGGGGCACCTACGAGCAGTACTTC CASSVDRGTYEQYF
TRBJ1-2 - TRBV30 - TGTGCCTGGTACCGGGATAGGGATGGCTACACCTTC CAWYRDRDGYTF
TRBJ1-5 - TRBV7-2 - TGTGCCAGCAGCTCCCAGGGACATCAGCCCCAGCATTTT CASSSQGHQPQHF
TRBJ1-1 - TRBV7-9 once TGTGCCAGCAGCTCCACTAGGAACACTGAAGCTTTCTTT CASSSTRNTEAFF
TRBJ2-3 - TRBV9 few TGTGCCAGCAGCGTAGGAGGGGGGATCGGGGATACGCAGTATTTT CASSVGGGIGDTQYF
TRBJ2-5 TRBD1 TRBV29-1 - TGCAGCGTTCAACAGGGGGCCGGAGGGACCCAGTACTTC CSVQQGAGGTQYF
TRBJ1-1 - TRBV29-1 - TGCAGCGTTGCCCAGAGGCTTCTGAACACTGAAGCTTTCTTT CSVAQRLLNTEAFF
TRBJ2-5 - TRBV7-9 - TGTGCCAGCAGGGCTGGCCTGAGCCGGATTGAAGAGACCCAGTACTTC CASRAGLSRIEETQYF
TRBJ2-7 - TRBV5-1 - TGCGCCAGCAGCTTAGGGGACGCCGAGCAGTACTTC CASSLGDAEQYF
TRBJ1-2 - TRBV6-6 few TGTGCCAGCAGTTATGGCTACACCTTC CASSYGYTF